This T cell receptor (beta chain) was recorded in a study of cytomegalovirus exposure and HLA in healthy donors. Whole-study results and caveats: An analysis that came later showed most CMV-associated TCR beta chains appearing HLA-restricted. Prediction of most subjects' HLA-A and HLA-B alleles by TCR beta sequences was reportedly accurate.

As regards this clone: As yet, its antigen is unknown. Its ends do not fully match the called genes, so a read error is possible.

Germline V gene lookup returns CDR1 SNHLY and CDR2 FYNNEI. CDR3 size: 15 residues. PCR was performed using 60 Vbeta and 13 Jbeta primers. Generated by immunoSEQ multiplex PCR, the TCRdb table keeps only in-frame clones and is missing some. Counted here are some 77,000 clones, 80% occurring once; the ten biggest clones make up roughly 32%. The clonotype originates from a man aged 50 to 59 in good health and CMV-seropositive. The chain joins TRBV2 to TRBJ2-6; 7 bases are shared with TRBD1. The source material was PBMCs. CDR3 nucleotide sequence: TGTGCCAGCAGTGATGGGACAGCTGGGGCCAACGGCCTGACTTTC. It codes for CASSDGTAGANGLTF.